This TCR beta chain was recovered during a study of CD8+CD57+ T cells in acquired aplastic anemia. Whole-study context: On average, sorted CD4+ and CD8+ cells gave approximately 3.1 ug of DNA.

J lost 6 bases, V lost 3 bases, and 12 bases had no gene match. This CDR3 comprises 15 residues. CDR1 and CDR2 from the germline V gene are DFQATT and SNEGSKA (reference sequence). For CDR3 and TCR beta VDJ profiling, genomic DNA was the template used. TCRdb re-analysed the reads in MiXCR, keeping a single row per CDR3 protein. The sample has about 470,000 distinct CDR3 sequences; about a third are singletons. Selection for sequencing was limited to patients who had shown CD8+CD57+ cell expansion by flow cytometry. Each of the patients presented with severe acquired aplastic anemia. The sequencing input was sorted CD4+, CD8+, or CD8+CD57+ T cells (not recorded which) from PBMCs. The TCR was taken from a human donor with aplastic anemia. The chain has TRBV20-1 and TRBJ2-7; TRBD2 matches at 9 bases. The CDR3 protein is CSARSVGGGAGEQYF. The DNA of the CDR3 is TGCAGTGCTAGGTCGGTAGGCGGGGGGGCCGGCGAGCAGTACTTC.